A selection of T cell receptor beta chains follows, all from one sample in a study of blood T cell repertoires in COVID-19. Assay: immunoSEQ multiplex PCR; the TCRdb copy retains only in-frame clones and omits some. The sample holds 200,000 to 300,000 clones; 88% are singletons and the top ten take about 4%. The source material was peripheral blood. The receptors come from a man in his 60s who had recovered from COVID-19. Both conserved end residues are part of each CDR3. Each record gives: J gene, V gene, clone size, D gene, CDR3 protein, CDR3 DNA. The D gene is left open where the match is weak. Clone size is shown for a subset of rows, as once, few, many or a class of expanded clone.

>TRBJ1-1|TRBV7-9|NA|NA
CASSFGVTEAFF
TGTGCCAGCAGCTTCGGGGTTACTGAAGCTTTCTTT
>TRBJ2-2|TRBV7-9|NA|TRBD2
CASSFPTSGGGGELFF
TGTGCCAGCAGCTTCCCGACTAGCGGGGGAGGCGGGGAGCTGTTTTTT
>TRBJ2-3|TRBV6-4|NA|TRBD2
CASSPLSSGGTDTQYF
TGTGCCAGCAGTCCATTGTCTAGCGGGGGCACAGATACGCAGTATTTT
>TRBJ1-5|TRBV19|NA|NA
CASSMQGGGNQPQHF
TGTGCCAGTAGTATGCAAGGGGGAGGCAATCAGCCCCAGCATTTT
>TRBJ1-5|TRBV2|NA|NA
CASSPGGNQPQHF
TGTGCCAGCAGTCCCGGGGGGAATCAGCCCCAGCATTTT
>TRBJ2-7|TRBV6-5|NA|NA
CAHSSLQGSSYEQYF
TGTGCCCACTCAAGCTTGCAGGGTTCCTCCTACGAGCAGTACTTC
>TRBJ1-5|TRBV7-2|NA|TRBD1
CASSPGGQGAGNQPQHF
TGTGCCAGCAGCCCAGGGGGACAGGGAGCCGGCAATCAGCCCCAGCATTTT
>TRBJ2-7|TRBV19|NA|NA
CASSLQVSSYEQYF
TGTGCCAGTAGTTTACAGGTGAGCTCCTACGAGCAGTACTTC
>TRBJ2-6|TRBV6-2/TRBV6-3|NA|NA
CASSRQVTSGANVLTF
TGTGCCAGCAGTAGACAGGTAACATCTGGGGCCAACGTCCTGACTTTC
>TRBJ2-7|TRBV4-1|once|TRBD2
CASSHGGRGTLAGSAYEQYF
TGCGCCAGCAGCCACGGGGGGAGAGGGACTTTAGCAGGAAGCGCCTACGAGCAGTACTTC
>TRBJ2-1|TRBV19|NA|TRBD1
CASTMTGLSYNEQFF
TGTGCCAGTACCATGACAGGGCTATCCTACAATGAGCAGTTCTTC
>TRBJ2-2|TRBV5-6|NA|NA
CASSPYTGELFF
TGTGCCAGCAGCCCCTACACCGGGGAGCTGTTTTTT
>TRBJ2-7|TRBV9|NA|NA
CASSVFPGSSYEQYF
TGTGCCAGCAGCGTATTTCCGGGGAGCTCCTACGAGCAGTACTTC
>TRBJ1-2|TRBV9|NA|NA
CASSALYGYTF
TGTGCCAGCAGCGCCTTATATGGCTACACCTTC
>TRBJ1-5|TRBV6-6|NA|TRBD1
CASSPGRTGNSQPQHF
TGTGCCAGCAGTCCCGGGAGGACAGGGAACAGCCAGCCCCAGCATTTT
>TRBJ2-1|TRBV6-2/TRBV6-3|NA|NA
CASSYGGSYNEQFF
TGTGCCAGCAGTTATGGAGGCAGTTACAATGAGCAGTTCTTC
>TRBJ2-1|TRBV7-2|NA|TRBD2
CASSYPSGTHSYNEQFF
TGTGCCAGCAGTTATCCTAGCGGGACACACTCCTACAATGAGCAGTTCTTC
>TRBJ2-7|TRBV29-1|NA|NA
CSDDNRGGIYEQYF
TGCAGCGACGATAACAGGGGGGGAATCTACGAGCAGTACTTC
>TRBJ1-1|TRBV7-9|NA|TRBD1
CASSWGQVSTEAFF
TGTGCCAGCAGCTGGGGACAGGTGTCCACTGAAGCTTTCTTT
>TRBJ2-7|TRBV7-2|NA|TRBD2
CASSLAAPSGGFSYEQYF
TGTGCCAGCAGCTTAGCGGCACCTAGCGGGGGTTTCTCCTACGAGCAGTACTTC
>TRBJ2-1|TRBV7-3|NA|TRBD2
CASSSSGGADEQFF
TGTGCCAGCAGTTCAAGCGGGGGGGCCGATGAGCAGTTCTTC
>TRBJ2-1|TRBV9|NA|TRBD2
CASSGRGISYNEQFF
TGTGCCAGCAGCGGGCGGGGGATCTCCTACAATGAGCAGTTCTTC
>TRBJ2-3|TRBV6-4|NA|NA
CASSAFLGLDTQYF
TGTGCCAGCAGTGCCTTCCTAGGACTCGACACGCAGTATTTT
>TRBJ2-3|TRBV11-2|NA|TRBD2
CASSFTSDSTDTQYF
TGTGCCAGCAGCTTTACTAGCGACTCCACAGATACGCAGTATTTT
>TRBJ1-3|TRBV12-3/TRBV12-4|NA|NA
CASSLKLRNTIYF
TGTGCCAGCAGTCTAAAACTCCGGAACACCATATATTTT
>TRBJ2-7|TRBV7-2|NA|NA
CASSLRDTDYEQYF
TGTGCCAGCAGCTTAAGGGACACGGACTACGAGCAGTACTTC
>TRBJ2-7|TRBV13|NA|TRBD1
CASSNGTGGHEQYF
TGTGCCAGCAGTAACGGGACAGGGGGCCACGAGCAGTACTTC
>TRBJ1-2|TRBV5-5|NA|NA
CASSGSLGDYGYTF
TGTGCCAGCAGCGGGAGCTTGGGAGACTATGGCTACACCTTC
>TRBJ2-1|TRBV4-2|NA|TRBD1
CASSQQLQGLGYNEQFF
TGTGCCAGCAGCCAACAGCTACAGGGGTTAGGGTACAATGAGCAGTTCTTC
>TRBJ2-1|TRBV7-6|NA|NA
CASSLQWPRDNEQFF
TGTGCCAGCAGCTTACAGTGGCCTCGGGACAATGAGCAGTTCTTC
>TRBJ2-2|TRBV6-5|NA|NA
CASSTSFATGELFF
TGTGCCAGCAGTACCTCATTCGCGACCGGGGAGCTGTTTTTT
>TRBJ2-7|TRBV7-8|NA|NA
CASSLGGSPYEQYF
TGTGCCAGCAGCTTAGGCGGTTCCCCCTACGAGCAGTACTTC
>TRBJ1-2|TRBV9|NA|TRBD1
CASSVVTGQGGDYGYTF
TGTGCCAGCAGCGTAGTGACCGGACAGGGAGGGGATTATGGCTACACCTTC
>TRBJ2-7|TRBV5-5|few|TRBD1
CASSWRPSGTGTYEQYF
TGTGCCAGCAGCTGGCGTCCCTCGGGGACAGGAACCTACGAGCAGTACTTC
>TRBJ2-6|TRBV29-1|NA|NA
CSAVEGNSGANVLTF
TGCAGCGCAGTCGAGGGTAACTCTGGGGCCAACGTCCTGACTTTC
>TRBJ2-7|TRBV24-1|NA|TRBD2
CATSDPGGGVIHEQYF
TGTGCCACCAGTGACCCCGGGGGGGGTGTTATCCACGAGCAGTACTTC
>TRBJ1-4|TRBV12-3/TRBV12-4|NA|NA
CASSLSEKLFF
TGTGCCAGCAGCCTGAGTGAAAAACTGTTTTTT
>TRBJ1-3|TRBV27|NA|TRBD1
CASTTGGTVRKRGSGNTIYF
TGTGCCAGCACCACAGGGGGGACGGTCAGAAAAAGGGGCTCTGGAAACACCATATATTTT
>TRBJ2-7|TRBV5-6|NA|NA
CASSLGLGGEQYF
TGTGCCAGCAGCTTGGGACTCGGAGGGGAGCAGTACTTC
>TRBJ2-3|TRBV7-8|NA|TRBD2
CASSFTAFLRSGGVTDTQYF
TGTGCCAGCAGCTTTACAGCCTTCCTACGTAGCGGGGGAGTAACAGATACGCAGTATTTT
>TRBJ2-7|TRBV9|NA|NA
CASSAKGASSYEQYF
TGTGCCAGCAGCGCCAAAGGGGCTAGCTCCTACGAGCAGTACTTC